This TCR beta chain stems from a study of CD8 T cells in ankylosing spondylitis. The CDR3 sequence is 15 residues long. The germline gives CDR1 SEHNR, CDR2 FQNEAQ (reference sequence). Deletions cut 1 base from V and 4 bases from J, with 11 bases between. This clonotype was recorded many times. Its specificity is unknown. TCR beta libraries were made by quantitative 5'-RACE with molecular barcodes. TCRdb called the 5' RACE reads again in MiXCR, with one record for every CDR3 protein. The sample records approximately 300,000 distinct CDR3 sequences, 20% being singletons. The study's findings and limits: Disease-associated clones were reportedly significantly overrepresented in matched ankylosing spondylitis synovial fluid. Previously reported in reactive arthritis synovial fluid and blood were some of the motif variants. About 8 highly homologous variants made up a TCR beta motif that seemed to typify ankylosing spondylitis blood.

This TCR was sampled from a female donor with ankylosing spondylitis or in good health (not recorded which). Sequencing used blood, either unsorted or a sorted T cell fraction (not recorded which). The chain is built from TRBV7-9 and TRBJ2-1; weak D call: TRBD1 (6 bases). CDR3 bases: TGTGCCAGCAGCTTAGGGGGGCTAGCTTACAATGAGCAGTTCTTC. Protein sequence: CASSLGGLAYNEQFF.